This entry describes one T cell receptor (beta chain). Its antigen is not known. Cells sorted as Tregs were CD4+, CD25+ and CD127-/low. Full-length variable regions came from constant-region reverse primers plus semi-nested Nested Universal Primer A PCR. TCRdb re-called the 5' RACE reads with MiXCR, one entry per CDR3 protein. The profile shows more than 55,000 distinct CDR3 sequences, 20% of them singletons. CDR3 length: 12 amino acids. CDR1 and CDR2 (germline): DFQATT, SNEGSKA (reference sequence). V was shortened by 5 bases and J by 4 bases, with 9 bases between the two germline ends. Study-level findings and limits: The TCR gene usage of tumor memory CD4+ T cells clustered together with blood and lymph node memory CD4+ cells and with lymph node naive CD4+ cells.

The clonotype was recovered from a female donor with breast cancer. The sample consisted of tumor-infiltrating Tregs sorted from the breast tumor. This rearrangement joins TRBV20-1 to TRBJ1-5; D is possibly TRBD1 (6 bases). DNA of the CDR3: TGCAGTGCTGGAGGGGGGAATCAGCCCCAGCATTTT. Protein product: CSAGGGNQPQHF.